What follows describes a single T cell receptor (beta chain). The antigen is unknown. Germline V gives CDR1 KGHSH, CDR2 LQKENI. The CDR3 totals 15 residues. Trimming cost V 6 bases and J 5 bases; bases outside gene matches: 13. The record originates from a study of identifying expanded T cells in peripheral blood. Study findings and constraints: Variance in clone template counts between approximately two-week samples significantly increased with total template count across all healthy donors. Technical replicates showed roughly 1.2 changed clones; about 2 weeks roughly 15; four weeks 19.

The repertoire was sequenced with immunoSEQ multiplex PCR; TCRdb's copy has only in-frame clones and lacks some. Here the sample spans 100,000 to 150,000 clones, 65% to 90% being singletons. The TCR was taken from a person aged 18-70 years in good health. The V and J genes are TRBV18 and TRBJ2-7, with TRBD1 matching 7 bases. The sequencing input was blood. The CDR3 DNA sequence: TGTGCCAGCTCCCCTCGACAGGGCCGAGAAAACGAGCAGTACTTC. Protein product: CASSPRQGRENEQYF.